These T cell receptor beta chains were read from a single sample in a study of brain T cells in children with intractable seizures. The table came from immunoSEQ multiplex PCR; TCRdb's copy has only in-frame clones and leaves some out. The table records tens of thousands of clones, approximately 95% of them present only once. Sequencing used peripheral blood, obtained at surgery. The receptors were sampled from a boy in the first two years of life with focal cortical dysplasia and intractable seizures. CDR3s include the opening cysteine and the closing phenylalanine or tryptophan. The D gene is left open where the match is weak. The listing skips clone size in some rows; elsewhere it reads once, few, many or a size class.

TRBV6-1	-	15	TRBJ1-1	-	CASSEDDGRNTEAFF	TGTGCCAGCAGTGAAGATGATGGCAGGAACACTGAAGCTTTCTTT
TRBV21-1	-	13	TRBJ1-6	-	CASIFRYNSPLHF	TGTGCCAGCATTTTCAGATATAATTCACCCCTCCACTTT
TRBV15	-	17	TRBJ2-1	TRBD2	CATSRGGLLAGANEQFF	TGTGCCACCAGCAGAGGGGGTTTGCTAGCGGGAGCCAATGAGCAGTTCTTC
TRBV14	-	15	TRBJ2-7	-	CASSQGRGYTEGQYF	TGTGCCAGCAGCCAAGGTCGCGGTTATACTGAGGGGCAGTACTTC
TRBV6-1	-	15	TRBJ2-1	TRBD2	CASTHWTSGRYEQFF	TGTGCCAGCACCCACTGGACTAGCGGGAGATATGAGCAGTTCTTC
TRBV9	-	16	TRBJ2-7	TRBD2	CASSSGVGLEIYEQYF	TGTGCCAGCAGCTCTGGGGTGGGACTAGAAATCTACGAGCAGTACTTC
TRBV5-4	-	14	TRBJ1-2	TRBD1	CASSVTGSRYGYTF	TGTGCCAGCAGCGTGACAGGGTCTCGCTATGGCTACACCTTC
TRBV4-2	-	16	TRBJ1-1	-	CASSQDHSRVGTEAFF	TGTGCCAGCAGCCAAGACCACAGCAGAGTTGGCACTGAAGCTTTCTTT
TRBV3-1/TRBV3-2	-	14	TRBJ1-1	-	CASSQYSSNTEAFF	TGTGCCAGCAGCCAATACAGCTCCAACACTGAAGCTTTCTTT
TRBV21-1	-	15	TRBJ2-3	-	CASSKRGKGTDTQYF	TGTGCCAGCAGCAAACGGGGGAAGGGAACAGATACGCAGTATTTT
TRBV20-1	-	11	TRBJ2-5	-	CSASSMETQYF	TGCAGTGCCAGTAGCATGGAGACCCAGTACTTC
TRBV6-2/TRBV6-3	once	17	TRBJ2-4	-	CASSSETAYLAKNIQYF	TGTGCCAGCAGTTCGGAGACAGCCTATTTAGCCAAAAACATTCAGTACTTC
TRBV11-2	-	11	TRBJ2-7	-	CASSHVGEQYF	TGTGCCAGCAGCCACGTAGGCGAGCAGTACTTC
TRBV5-6	-	15	TRBJ2-5	-	CASSSYPTSQETQYF	TGTGCCAGCAGCTCATACCCGACTAGCCAAGAGACCCAGTACTTC
TRBV19	-	14	TRBJ2-1	TRBD2	CASSMPTSGNEQFF	TGTGCCAGTAGTATGCCAACTAGCGGGAATGAGCAGTTCTTC
TRBV5-1	-	14	TRBJ2-5	-	CASSPWQGQETQYF	TGCGCCAGCAGCCCCTGGCAGGGCCAAGAGACCCAGTACTTC
TRBV6-5	-	11	TRBJ2-2	-	CASSYVGELFF	TGTGCCAGCAGTTATGTCGGGGAGCTGTTTTTT
TRBV5-4	-	12	TRBJ2-5	-	CASSLVGETQYF	TGTGCCAGCAGCTTAGTAGGGGAGACCCAGTACTTC
TRBV25-1	-	12	TRBJ1-6	-	CASSSYNSPLHF	TGTGCCAGCAGCTCCTATAATTCACCCCTCCACTTT
TRBV11-2	-	18	TRBJ1-6	-	CASSILSGGSSYNSPLHF	TGTGCCAGCAGCATTTTAAGTGGGGGGAGCTCCTATAATTCACCCCTCCACTTT
TRBV14	-	15	TRBJ2-3	-	CASSQEKGFGDTQYF	TGTGCCAGCAGCCAAGAAAAAGGATTTGGAGATACGCAGTATTTT
TRBV4-2	once	17	TRBJ2-7	TRBD1	CASSEERGTGRSDEQYF	TGTGCCAGCAGCGAAGAGAGGGGGACAGGGCGGTCCGACGAGCAGTACTTC
TRBV3-1/TRBV3-2	-	17	TRBJ2-5	-	CASSQDPGGQYQETQYF	TGTGCCAGCAGCCAAGATCCGGGCGGGCAGTACCAAGAGACCCAGTACTTC
TRBV2	-	13	TRBJ2-7	TRBD1	CAGRSGQETEQYF	TGTGCCGGACGATCGGGACAGGAAACCGAGCAGTACTTC
TRBV19	-	14	TRBJ2-5	-	CASSIYPGSETQYF	TGTGCCAGTAGTATATACCCTGGCTCGGAGACCCAGTACTTC
TRBV4-2	-	20	TRBJ2-6	TRBD2	CASSRIPSGTTYSGANVLTF	TGTGCCAGCAGCCGCATTCCCTCAGGGACTACCTACTCTGGGGCCAACGTCCTGACTTTC
TRBV4-1	-	13	TRBJ2-7	TRBD2	CASSQAGGAEQYF	TGCGCCAGCAGCCAAGCGGGAGGGGCCGAGCAGTACTTC
TRBV14	-	13	TRBJ2-5	-	CASSRLVQETQYF	TGTGCCAGCAGCCGACTAGTTCAAGAGACCCAGTACTTC
TRBV7-3	-	14	TRBJ2-3	-	CASSLDPSTDTQYF	TGTGCCAGCAGCCTAGACCCTAGCACAGATACGCAGTATTTT
TRBV5-1	-	19	TRBJ2-3	TRBD2	CASKLKGPSGGVNTDTQYF	TGCGCCAGCAAATTGAAAGGTCCTAGCGGGGGGGTTAACACAGATACGCAGTATTTT
TRBV27	-	12	TRBJ1-2	-	CASSSMGLGYTF	TGTGCCAGCAGTTCTATGGGGCTTGGCTACACCTTC
TRBV5-5	-	16	TRBJ1-5	TRBD1	CASSLSGTGSNQPQHF	TGTGCCAGCAGCTTGTCAGGGACAGGGAGCAATCAGCCCCAGCATTTT
TRBV11-2	-	17	TRBJ2-3	-	CASSLDRPGTSTDTQYF	TGTGCCAGCAGCTTAGACCGTCCCGGGACTAGCACAGATACGCAGTATTTT
TRBV11-2	-	13	TRBJ2-5	-	CASSLEVQETQYF	TGTGCCAGCAGCTTAGAGGTTCAGGAGACCCAGTACTTC
TRBV6-1	-	14	TRBJ1-2	-	CASSENVGSPVLAF	TGTGCCAGCAGTGAAAATGTGGGGAGTCCAGTGCTCGCCTTC
TRBV6-5	-	15	TRBJ2-6	-	CASSMGGSGANVLTF	TGTGCCAGCAGTATGGGAGGCTCTGGGGCCAACGTCCTGACTTTC
TRBV2	-	15	TRBJ2-1	-	CASMRGSGSYNEQFF	TGTGCCAGCATGAGAGGTTCCGGCTCCTACAATGAGCAGTTCTTC
TRBV5-1	-	15	TRBJ1-2	TRBD1	CASSLASGGSYGYTF	TGCGCCAGCAGCTTGGCTTCAGGGGGTAGCTATGGCTACACCTTC
TRBV27	-	16	TRBJ2-5	TRBD1	CASSLLAGGGKETQYF	TGTGCCAGCAGTTTATTGGCAGGGGGCGGCAAGGAGACCCAGTACTTC
TRBV12-5	-	17	TRBJ1-3	-	CASGLVRKGSSGNTIYF	TGTGCTAGTGGTTTGGTACGAAAGGGGTCCTCTGGAAACACCATATATTTT
TRBV18	-	20	TRBJ1-4	TRBD1	CASSSFSHPGQGVANEKLFF	TGTGCCAGCTCATCTTTCTCACATCCGGGACAGGGGGTTGCTAATGAAAAACTGTTTTTT
TRBV15	-	15	TRBJ2-5	TRBD2	CATSRDRTSGETQYF	TGTGCCACCAGCAGAGATCGGACTAGCGGGGAGACCCAGTACTTC
TRBV27	-	13	TRBJ1-2	-	CASKSFGHYGYTF	TGTGCCAGCAAGAGTTTCGGACACTATGGCTACACCTTC